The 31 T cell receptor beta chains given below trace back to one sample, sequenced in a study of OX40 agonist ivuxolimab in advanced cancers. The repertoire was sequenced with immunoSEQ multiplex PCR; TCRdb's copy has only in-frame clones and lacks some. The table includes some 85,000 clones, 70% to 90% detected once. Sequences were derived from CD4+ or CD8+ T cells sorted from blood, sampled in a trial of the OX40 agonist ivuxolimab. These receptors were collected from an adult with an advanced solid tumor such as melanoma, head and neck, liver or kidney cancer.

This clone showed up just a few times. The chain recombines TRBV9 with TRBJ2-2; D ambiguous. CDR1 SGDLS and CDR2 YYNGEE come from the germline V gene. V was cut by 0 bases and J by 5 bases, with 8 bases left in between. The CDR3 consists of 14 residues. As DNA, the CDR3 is TGTGCCAGCAGCGTAGCTACAAGGACCGGGGAGCTGTTTTTT. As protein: CASSVATRTGELFF.

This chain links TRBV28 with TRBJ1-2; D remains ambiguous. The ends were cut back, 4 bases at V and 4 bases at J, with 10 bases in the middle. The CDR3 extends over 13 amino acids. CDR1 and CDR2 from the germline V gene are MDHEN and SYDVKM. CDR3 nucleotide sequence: TGTGCCAGCAGTTCCGGGATGCGCTATGGCTACACCTTC. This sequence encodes CASSSGMRYGYTF.

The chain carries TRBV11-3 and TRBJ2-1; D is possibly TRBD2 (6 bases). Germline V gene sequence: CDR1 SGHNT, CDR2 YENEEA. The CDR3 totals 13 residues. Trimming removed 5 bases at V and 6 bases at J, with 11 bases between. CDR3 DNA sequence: TGTGCCAGCAGCCACACTAGCCTCAATGAGCAGTTCTTC. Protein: CASSHTSLNEQFF.

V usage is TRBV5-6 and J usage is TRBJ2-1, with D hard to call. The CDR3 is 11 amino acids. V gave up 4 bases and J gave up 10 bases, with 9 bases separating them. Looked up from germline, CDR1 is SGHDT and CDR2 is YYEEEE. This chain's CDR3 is CASSLLREQFF. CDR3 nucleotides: TGTGCCAGCAGCCTTCTCAGAGAGCAGTTCTTC.

CDR3 protein: CASSYGGPLSYEQYF. CDR3 in DNA: TGTGCCAGCAGTTACGGGGGGCCGCTCTCCTACGAGCAGTACTTC. The genes are TRBV6-5 and TRBJ2-7; D could derive from TRBD1 or TRBD2 (6 bases each). From germline, CDR1 is MNHEY and CDR2 SVGAGI. V lost 2 bases and J lost 0, with 11 bases in between. This CDR3 is 15 amino acids long.

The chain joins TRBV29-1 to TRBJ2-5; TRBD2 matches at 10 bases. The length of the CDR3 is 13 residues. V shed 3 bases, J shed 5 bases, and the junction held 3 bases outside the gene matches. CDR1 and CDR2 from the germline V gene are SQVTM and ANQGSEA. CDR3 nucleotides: TGCAGCGTTGACGTTAGCGGGAGGGAGACCCAGTACTTC. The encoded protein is CSVDVSGRETQYF.

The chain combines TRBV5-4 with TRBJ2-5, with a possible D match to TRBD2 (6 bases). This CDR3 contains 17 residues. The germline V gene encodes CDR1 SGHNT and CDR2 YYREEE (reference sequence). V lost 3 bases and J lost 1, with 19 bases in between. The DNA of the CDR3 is TGTGCCAGCAGCTCCGGGACTCCTGAGATGGGCCAAGAGACCCAGTACTTC. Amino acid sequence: CASSSGTPEMGQETQYF. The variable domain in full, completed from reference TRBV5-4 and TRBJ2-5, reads ETGVTQSPTHLIKTRGQQVTLRCSSQSGHNTVSWYQQALGQGPQFIFQYYREEENGRGNFPPRFSGLQFPNYSSELNVNALELDDSALYLCASSSGTPEMGQETQYFGPGTRLLVL.

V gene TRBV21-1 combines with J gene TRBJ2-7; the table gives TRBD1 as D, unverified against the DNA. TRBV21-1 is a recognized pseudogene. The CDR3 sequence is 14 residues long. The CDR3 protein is CASSKGKQGHEQYF. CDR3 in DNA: TGTGCCAGCAGCAAAGGGAAACAGGGCCACGAGCAGTACTTC.

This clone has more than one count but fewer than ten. CDR3 DNA: TGTGCCTGGGCTCGTCGCACTGAAGCTTTCTTT. This translates into CAWARRTEAFF. V and J are TRBV30 and TRBJ1-1; D gene uncertain. The CDR3 contains 11 residues. Trimming removed 5 bases from V and 4 bases from J, with 8 bases in between. Germline V gene data show CDR1 as GTSNPN and CDR2 as SVGIG (reference sequence).

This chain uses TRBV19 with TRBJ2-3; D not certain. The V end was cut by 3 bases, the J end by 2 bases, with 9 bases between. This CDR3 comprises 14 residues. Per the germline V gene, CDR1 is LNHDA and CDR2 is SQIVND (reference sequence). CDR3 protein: CASSMVPNTDTQYF. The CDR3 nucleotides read TGTGCCAGTAGTATGGTTCCCAACACAGATACGCAGTATTTT.

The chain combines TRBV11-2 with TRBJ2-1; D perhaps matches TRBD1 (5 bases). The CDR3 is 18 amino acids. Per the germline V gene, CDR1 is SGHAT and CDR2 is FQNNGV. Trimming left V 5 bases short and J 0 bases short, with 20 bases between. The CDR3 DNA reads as TGTGCCAGCAGCCCGCGTGGGTGGGGCCTTAGCTCCTACAATGAGCAGTTCTTC. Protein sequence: CASSPRGWGLSSYNEQFF.

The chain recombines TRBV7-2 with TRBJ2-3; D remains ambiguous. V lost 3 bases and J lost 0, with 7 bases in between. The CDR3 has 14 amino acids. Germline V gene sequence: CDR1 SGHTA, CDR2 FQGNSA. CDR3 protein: CASSFSASTDTQYF. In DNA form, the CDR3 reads TGTGCCAGCAGCTTTTCCGCTAGCACAGATACGCAGTATTTT.

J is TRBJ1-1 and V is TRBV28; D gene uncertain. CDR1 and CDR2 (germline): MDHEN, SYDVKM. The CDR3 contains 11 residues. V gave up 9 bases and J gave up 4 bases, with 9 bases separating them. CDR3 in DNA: TGTGCCAGTGGATGGGTCACTGAAGCTTTCTTT. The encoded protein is CASGWVTEAFF.

The DNA of the CDR3 is TGTGCCAGTAGTATCATGCCGGAGATGGGTGGCTACACCTTC. It specifies CASSIMPEMGGYTF. The genes are TRBV19 and TRBJ1-2, with unresolved D. The CDR3 has 14 amino acids. Germline-derived CDR1 and CDR2 are LNHDA and SQIVND (reference sequence). Between the trimmed V and J ends, which lost 3 bases and 7 bases, there was a span of 15 bases.

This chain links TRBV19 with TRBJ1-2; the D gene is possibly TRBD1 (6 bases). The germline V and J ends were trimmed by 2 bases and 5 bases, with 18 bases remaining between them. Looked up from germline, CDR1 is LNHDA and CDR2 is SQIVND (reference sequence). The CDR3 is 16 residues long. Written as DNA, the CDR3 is TGTGCCAGTAGTATAATACGACAGGAGGATTTGTATGGCTACACCTTC. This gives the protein CASSIIRQEDLYGYTF.

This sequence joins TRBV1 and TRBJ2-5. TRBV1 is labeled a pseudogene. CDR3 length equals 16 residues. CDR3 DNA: TGCACCAGCAGCCAAGAATCGTGGCTGAGCCAAGAGACCCAGTACTTC. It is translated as CTSSQESWLSQETQYF.

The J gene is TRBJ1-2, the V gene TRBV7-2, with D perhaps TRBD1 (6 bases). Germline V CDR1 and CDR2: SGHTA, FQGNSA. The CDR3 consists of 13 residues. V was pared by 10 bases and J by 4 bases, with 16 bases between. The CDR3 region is CANRPEGVYGYTF. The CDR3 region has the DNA TGTGCCAATCGGCCTGAGGGGGTCTATGGCTACACCTTC.

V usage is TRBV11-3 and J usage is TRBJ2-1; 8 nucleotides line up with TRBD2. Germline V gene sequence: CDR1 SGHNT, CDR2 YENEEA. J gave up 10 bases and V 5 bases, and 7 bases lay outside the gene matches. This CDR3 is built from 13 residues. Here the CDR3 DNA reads TGTGCCAGCAGCCGAAGCGGGGGCCGGGAGCAGTTCTTC. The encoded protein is CASSRSGGREQFF.

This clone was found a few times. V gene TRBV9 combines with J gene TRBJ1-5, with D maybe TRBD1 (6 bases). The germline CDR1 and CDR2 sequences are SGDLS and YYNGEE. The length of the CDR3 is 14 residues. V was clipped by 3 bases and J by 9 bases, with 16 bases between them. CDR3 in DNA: TGTGCCAGCAGCGCGCTGGACAGTAGCGGGCCCCAGCATTTT. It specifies CASSALDSSGPQHF.

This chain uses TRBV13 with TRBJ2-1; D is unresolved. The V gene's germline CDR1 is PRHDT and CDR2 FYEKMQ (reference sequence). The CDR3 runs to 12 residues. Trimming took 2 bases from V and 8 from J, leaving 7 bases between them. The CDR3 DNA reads TGTGCCAGCAGCTTAAGGTCCCATGAGCAGTTCTTC. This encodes CASSLRSHEQFF.

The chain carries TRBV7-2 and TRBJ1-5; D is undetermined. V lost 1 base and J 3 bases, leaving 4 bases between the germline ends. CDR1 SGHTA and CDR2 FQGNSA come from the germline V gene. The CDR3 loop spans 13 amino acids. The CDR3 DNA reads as TGTGCCAGCAGCTTAGTGAACAATCAGCCCCAGCATTTT. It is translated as CASSLVNNQPQHF.

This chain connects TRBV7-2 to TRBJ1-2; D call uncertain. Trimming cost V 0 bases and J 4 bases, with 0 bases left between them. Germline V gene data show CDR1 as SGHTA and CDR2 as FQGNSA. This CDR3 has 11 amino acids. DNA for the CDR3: TGTGCCAGCAGCTTAGCCTATGGCTACACCTTC. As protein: CASSLAYGYTF. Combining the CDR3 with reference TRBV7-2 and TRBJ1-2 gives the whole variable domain GAGVSQSPSNKVTEKGKDVELRCDPISGHTALYWYRQSLGQGLEFLIYFQGNSAPDKSGLPSDRFSAERTGGSVSTLTIQRTQQEDSAVYLCASSLAYGYTFGSGTRLTVV.

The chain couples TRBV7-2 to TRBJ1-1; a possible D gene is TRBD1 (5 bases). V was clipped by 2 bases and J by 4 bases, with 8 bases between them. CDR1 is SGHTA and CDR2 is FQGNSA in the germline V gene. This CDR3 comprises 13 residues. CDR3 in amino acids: CASSLPGVTEAFF. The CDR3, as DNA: TGTGCCAGCAGCTTACCGGGGGTCACTGAAGCTTTCTTT.

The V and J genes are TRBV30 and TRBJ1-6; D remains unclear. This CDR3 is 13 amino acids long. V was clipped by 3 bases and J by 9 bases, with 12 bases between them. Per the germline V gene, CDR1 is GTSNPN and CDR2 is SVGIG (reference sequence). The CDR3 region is CAWSRTARSPLHF. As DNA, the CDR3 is TGTGCCTGGAGCCGGACCGCGCGTTCACCCCTCCACTTT.

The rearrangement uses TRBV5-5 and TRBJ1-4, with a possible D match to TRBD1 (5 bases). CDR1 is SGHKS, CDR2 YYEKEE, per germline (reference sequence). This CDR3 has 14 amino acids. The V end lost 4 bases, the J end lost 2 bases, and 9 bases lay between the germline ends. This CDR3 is CASSRGRTNEKLFF. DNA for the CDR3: TGTGCCAGCAGCCGGGGACGGACTAATGAAAAACTGTTTTTT.

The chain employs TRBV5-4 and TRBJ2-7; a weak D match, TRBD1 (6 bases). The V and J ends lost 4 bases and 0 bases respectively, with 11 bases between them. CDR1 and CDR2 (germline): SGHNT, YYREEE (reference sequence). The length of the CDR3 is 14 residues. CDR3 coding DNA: TGTGCCAGCAGCGACCCGGACAGCTCCTACGAGCAGTACTTC. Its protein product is CASSDPDSSYEQYF.

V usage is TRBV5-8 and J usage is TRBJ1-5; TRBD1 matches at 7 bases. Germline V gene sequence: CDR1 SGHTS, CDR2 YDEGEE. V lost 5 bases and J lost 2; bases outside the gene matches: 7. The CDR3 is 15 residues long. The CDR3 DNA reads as TGTGCCAGCAGTTCCGACAGGGCGCGCAATCAGCCCCAGCATTTT. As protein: CASSSDRARNQPQHF.

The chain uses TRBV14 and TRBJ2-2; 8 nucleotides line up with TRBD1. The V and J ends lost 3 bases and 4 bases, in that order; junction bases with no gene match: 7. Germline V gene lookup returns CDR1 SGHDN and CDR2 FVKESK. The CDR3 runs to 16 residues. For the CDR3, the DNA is TGTGCCAGCAGCCAGCGGCAGGGGGCTATCACCGGGGAGCTGTTTTTT. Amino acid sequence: CASSQRQGAITGELFF.

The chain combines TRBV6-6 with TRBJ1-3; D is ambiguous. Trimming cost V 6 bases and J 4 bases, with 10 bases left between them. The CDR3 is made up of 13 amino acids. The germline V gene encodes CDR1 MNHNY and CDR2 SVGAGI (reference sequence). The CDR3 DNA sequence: TGTGCCAGCAGACCCACCTTCGGAAACACCATATATTTT. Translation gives CASRPTFGNTIYF.

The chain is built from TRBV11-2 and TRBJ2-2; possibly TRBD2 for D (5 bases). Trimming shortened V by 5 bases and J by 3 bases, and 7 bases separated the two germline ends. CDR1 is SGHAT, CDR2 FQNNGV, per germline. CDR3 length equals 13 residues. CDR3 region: CASSSGYTGELFF. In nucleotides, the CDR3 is TGTGCCAGCAGCAGCGGTTACACCGGGGAGCTGTTTTTT.

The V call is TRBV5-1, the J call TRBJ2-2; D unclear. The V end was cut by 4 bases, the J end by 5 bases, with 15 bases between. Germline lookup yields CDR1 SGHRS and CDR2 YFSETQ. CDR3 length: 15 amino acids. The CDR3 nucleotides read TGCGCCAGCAGCCGGGCTTCTGGGGTTACCGGGGAGCTGTTTTTT. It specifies CASSRASGVTGELFF.